Following are 6 T cell receptor beta chains from one sample sequenced in a study of neoadjuvant anti-PD-1 for oral cavity cancer. Produced via immunoSEQ multiplex PCR; TCRdb's table is partial and in-frame only. The table has more than 13,000 clones, roughly 70% seen once. Indicated time point: after neoadjuvant nivolumab, at surgical resection. The specimen comprised PBMCs, sampled after nivolumab (anti-PD-1) treatment. These receptors originate from a person aged 40-85 years with oral cavity squamous cell carcinoma.

V usage is TRBV2 and J usage is TRBJ1-1; TRBD1 is a possible D gene (5 bases). Germline V gene lookup returns CDR1 SNHLY and CDR2 FYNNEI. The CDR3 length is 12 residues. The V and J ends lost 9 bases and 1 base respectively, with 9 bases between them. The CDR3 nucleotides read TGTGCCAGAGGGGCCCAGAACACTGAAGCTTTCTTT. Protein sequence: CARGAQNTEAFF. Complete variable domain (other parts from reference TRBV2 and TRBJ1-1): EPEVTQTPSHQVTQMGQEVILRCVPISNHLYFYWYRQILGQKVEFLVSFYNNEISEKSEIFDDQFSVERPDGSNFTLKIRSTKLEDSAMYFCARGAQNTEAFFGQGTRLTVV.

This clone was recorded a few times. This chain links TRBV9 with TRBJ1-3, with D hard to call. V was cut by 3 bases and J by 1 base, with 8 bases left in between. The CDR3 runs to 14 residues. Per the germline V gene, CDR1 is SGDLS and CDR2 is YYNGEE. The CDR3 sequence: CASSDTGSGNTIYF. The CDR3 DNA reads TGTGCCAGCAGCGACACGGGGTCTGGAAACACCATATATTTT. The variable domain in full, completed from reference TRBV9 and TRBJ1-3, reads DSGVTQTPKHLITATGQRVTLRCSPRSGDLSVYWYQQSLDQGLQFLIQYYNGEERAKGNILERFSAQQFPDLHSELNLSSLELGDSALYFCASSDTGSGNTIYFGEGSWLTVV.

This clone was detected a few times. The gene calls are TRBV19 and TRBJ2-1, with TRBD1 matching 9 bases. This CDR3 region has 14 residues. Germline lookup yields CDR1 LNHDA and CDR2 SQIVND (reference sequence). V lost 6 bases, J lost 6 bases, and 6 bases stayed unmatched. Here the CDR3 reads CASRRDRVSNEQFF. In nucleotides, the CDR3 is TGTGCCAGTAGAAGGGACAGGGTGAGCAATGAGCAGTTCTTC.

This chain connects TRBV5-6 to TRBJ1-5; a weak D match, TRBD1 (6 bases). The CDR3 contains 19 residues. V lost 3 bases and J lost 0, with 22 bases in between. CDR1 and CDR2 from the germline V gene are SGHDT and YYEEEE. CDR3 DNA sequence: TGTGCCAGCAGCTCGTCAAGGGACATTACTTATTATAGCAATCAGCCCCAGCATTTT. This encodes CASSSSRDITYYSNQPQHF.

The chain joins TRBV19 to TRBJ1-1; perhaps TRBD1 as D (5 bases). The V end lost 2 bases, the J end lost 1 base, and 11 bases lay between the germline ends. Germline V gene sequence: CDR1 LNHDA, CDR2 SQIVND (reference sequence). This CDR3 region has 15 residues. CDR3 DNA: TGTGCCAGTAGTATATGGGGCCGGGAGAACACTGAAGCTTTCTTT. Protein sequence: CASSIWGRENTEAFF.

This clone was counted once. J is TRBJ2-7 and V is TRBV4-1, with D perhaps TRBD1 or TRBD2 (6 bases each). The CDR3 contains 18 residues. The V gene lost 0 bases and the J gene lost 5 bases, with 23 bases spanning the gap. The germline V gene encodes CDR1 MGHRA and CDR2 YSYEKL. CDR3 protein: CASSQDTLPRGGEDEQYF. CDR3 nucleotides: TGCGCCAGCAGCCAAGACACACTTCCCAGGGGAGGTGAGGACGAGCAGTACTTC.